Below are 14 T cell receptor beta chains sequenced from a single sample in a study of shared clonotypes between healthy human individuals. Repertoires were generated with immunoSEQ multiplex PCR, while TCRdb's copy carries only in-frame clones and drops some. This repertoire shows hundreds of thousands of clones, 85% to 95% found once; its top ten account for approximately 0.11%. Naive CD8 isolation took CD45RO-negative cells positively selected for CCR7 and excluded terminally differentiated effector memory CD45RA+ cells. Material for sequencing was naive CD8+ T cells sorted from blood. Receptor source: a woman aged 30 to 39 in good health.

The rearrangement links TRBV29-1 to TRBJ2-5; TRBD2 matches at 8 bases. The assigned J gene may be wrong: the sequence end matches TRBJ2-7 better. The germline V gene encodes CDR1 SQVTM and CDR2 ANQGSEA. The CDR3 is 13 residues long. The CDR3 here is CSVPGLDPTEQYF. The DNA of the CDR3 is TGCAGCGTTCCGGGACTAGATCCCACCGAGCAGTACTTC.

The rearrangement uses TRBV9 and TRBJ2-2, with TRBD1 as a possible D gene (6 bases). CDR1 and CDR2 (germline): SGDLS, YYNGEE. This CDR3 has 14 residues. The germline V and J ends were trimmed by 4 bases and 4 bases, with 11 bases remaining between them. CDR3 nucleotides: TGTGCCAGCAGCACAGGGCGTATCACCGGGGAGCTGTTTTTT. The encoded protein is CASSTGRITGELFF.

CDR3 DNA: TGTGCCAGCAGCCTTTTCCCTCGAGGGGAGACCCAGTACTTC. Translation: CASSLFPRGETQYF. The genes are TRBV7-9 and TRBJ2-5, with D perhaps matching TRBD2 (5 bases). CDR3 length: 14 residues. The ends were cut back, 5 bases at V and 5 bases at J, with 15 bases in the middle. Germline assignment: CDR1 SEHNR and CDR2 FQNEAQ (reference sequence). Supplemented by reference TRBV7-9 and TRBJ2-5, the full variable domain reads DTGVSQNPRHKITKRGQNVTFRCDPISEHNRLYWYRQTLGQGPEFLTYFQNEAQLEKSRLLSDRFSAERPKGSFSTLEIQRTEQGDSAMYLCASSLFPRGETQYFGPGTRLLVL.

The V and J genes are TRBV19 and TRBJ2-7, with D perhaps TRBD1 (6 bases). CDR1 LNHDA and CDR2 SQIVND come from the germline V gene (reference sequence). CDR3 length: 13 amino acids. The V gene lost 2 bases and the J gene lost 5 bases, with 10 bases spanning the gap. Written as DNA, the CDR3 is TGTGCCAGTAGTATAATACAGGGCCACGAGCAGTACTTC. The encoded protein is CASSIIQGHEQYF. The full variable domain, rest sourced from reference TRBV19 and TRBJ2-7, is DGGITQSPKYLFRKEGQNVTLSCEQNLNHDAMYWYRQDPGQGLRLIYYSQIVNDFQKGDIAEGYSVSREKKESFPLTVTSAQKNPTAFYLCASSIIQGHEQYFGPGTRLTVT.

This chain connects TRBV11-1 to TRBJ2-4, with TRBD2 identical over 9 bases. V was clipped by 7 bases and J by 10 bases; unmatched bases: 11. Germline CDR1 SGHAT, CDR2 FQDESV (reference sequence). This CDR3 is built from 14 residues. The CDR3 loop is CASTTGLASRIQYF. CDR3 DNA sequence: TGTGCCAGCACCACGGGACTAGCTTCGAGGATTCAGTACTTC.

The chain recombines TRBV5-1 with TRBJ2-7, with TRBD2 matching over 15 bases. Germline CDR1 reads SGHRS; CDR2 reads YFSETQ. The CDR3 covers 16 residues. J lost 2 bases, V lost 4 bases, and 4 bases had no gene match. Written as DNA, the CDR3 is TGCGCCAGCAGCGAGGGACTAGCGGGAGGTCCCTACGAGCAGTACTTC. It encodes CASSEGLAGGPYEQYF.

The chain's CDR3 is CASSLGATDTQYF. CDR3 coding DNA: TGTGCCAGCAGCTTAGGGGCCACAGATACGCAGTATTTT. J is TRBJ2-3 and V is TRBV7-9; D is unclear. The CDR3 runs to 13 residues. V shed 1 base and J shed 2 bases, with 4 bases lying between them. Germline CDR1 SEHNR, CDR2 FQNEAQ (reference sequence).

The rearrangement joins TRBV28 to TRBJ2-5; TRBD2 matches 10 bases. Looked up from germline, CDR1 is MDHEN and CDR2 is SYDVKM. V lost 3 bases and J lost 11; bases outside the gene matches: 9. There are 14 residues in the CDR3. The CDR3 DNA follows: TGTGCCAGCAGTTTTACTAGCGGGATCCCAGAGCAGTACTTC. This translates into CASSFTSGIPEQYF.

The chain combines TRBV29-1 with TRBJ2-7, with 7 bases fitting TRBD1. This CDR3 region has 13 residues. Germline V CDR1 and CDR2: SQVTM, ANQGSEA. The V gene end was trimmed by 6 bases and the J gene end by 1 base; junction bases not matched to a gene: 6. CDR3 residues: CSVTDRESYEQYF. In nucleotides, the CDR3 is TGCAGCGTGACCGACAGGGAATCCTACGAGCAGTACTTC.

This chain joins TRBV13 and TRBJ1-1; 7 bases fit TRBD1. Germline trimming cut 6 bases from V and 4 bases from J; bases unmatched to any gene: 14. The CDR3 length is 16 residues. The germline V gene has CDR1 PRHDT and CDR2 FYEKMQ (reference sequence). CDR3: CASRGEDRESGTEAFF. CDR3 DNA: TGTGCCAGCAGGGGGGAAGACAGGGAATCTGGCACTGAAGCTTTCTTT.

The chain recombines TRBV29-1 with TRBJ2-7; D unclear. The V end lost 4 bases, the J end lost 7 bases, and 23 bases lay between the germline ends. The CDR3 is 15 amino acids. The V gene's germline CDR1 is SQVTM and CDR2 ANQGSEA. CDR3 region: CSVVPSVDGWWEQYF. The CDR3 DNA sequence: TGCAGCGTTGTCCCCTCTGTAGATGGTTGGTGGGAGCAGTACTTC.

V is TRBV14 and J is TRBJ1-4, with a possible D match to TRBD1 (6 bases). Between the trimmed V and J ends, which lost 0 bases and 7 bases, there was a span of 18 bases. Germline CDR1 SGHDN, CDR2 FVKESK. This CDR3 region has 17 residues. CDR3 DNA sequence: TGTGCCAGCAGCCAAGATCTCACAGGGACAATGTCTGAAAAACTGTTTTTT. As protein: CASSQDLTGTMSEKLFF.

The CDR3 region is CAWTRGFSGELFF. DNA of the CDR3: TGTGCCTGGACAAGGGGGTTTAGCGGGGAGCTGTTTTTT. The chain links TRBV30 to TRBJ2-2, with a tentative D call TRBD1 (6 bases). CDR1 and CDR2 from the germline V gene are GTSNPN and SVGIG (reference sequence). V dropped 4 bases and J dropped 7 bases, with 13 bases sitting between them. The CDR3 is made up of 13 amino acids. Supplemented by reference TRBV30 and TRBJ2-2, the full variable domain reads SQTIHQWPATLVQPVGSPLSLECTVEGTSNPNLYWYRQAAGRGLQLLFYSVGIGQISSEVPQNLSASRPQDRQFILSSKKLLLSDSGFYLCAWTRGFSGELFFGEGSRLTVL.

This clone was observed once. The chain carries TRBV5-4 and TRBJ1-2; perhaps TRBD1 as D (5 bases). Per germline, CDR1 SGHNT and CDR2 YYREEE (reference sequence). Deletions cut 2 bases from V and 0 bases from J, with 17 bases between. The CDR3 runs 17 residues. The CDR3 DNA sequence: TGTGCCAGCAGCTTTGGGCCCAATCCAGGGCCTAACTATGGCTACACCTTC. Its protein is CASSFGPNPGPNYGYTF.